A selection of T cell receptor beta chains follows, all from one sample in a study of T cell repertoires in cytomegalovirus infection. TCRdb ran MiXCR on the reads and lists one entry per CDR3 protein. The table includes roughly 110,000 distinct CDR3 sequences, around 30% detected once. These receptors' targets are unknown. The source was CD8+ T cells from cultured PBMCs, collected from culture after CMV antigen stimulation. All receptors come from a human donor in good health (CMV status not recorded). Some clones in this sample may be carry-over from other donors' samples. Each CDR3 is given with its conserved first and last residue. The order of the fields is CDR3 protein, CDR3 DNA, V gene, J gene, clone size, D gene. D genes are given only for firm matches. Clone size is stated in some rows and not others, as once, few, many or a class when expanded.

CDR3: CASSLLGTGRLYNEQFF
DNA: TGTGCCAGCAGTTTATTGGGGACAGGGAGACTTTACAATGAGCAGTTCTTC
V: TRBV27
J: TRBJ2-1
size: NA
D: TRBD1

CDR3: CASREGLGPTYEQYF
DNA: TGTGCCAGCAGGGAAGGACTGGGACCCACCTACGAGCAGTACTTC
V: TRBV7-6
J: TRBJ2-7
size: few
D: NA

CDR3: CASSVQGRSTDTQYF
DNA: TGTGCCAGCAGCGTGCAGGGACGGAGCACAGATACGCAGTATTTT
V: TRBV7-2
J: TRBJ2-3
size: few
D: NA

CDR3: CATSRERGVGGQPQHF
DNA: TGTGCCACCAGCAGAGAGCGTGGGGTGGGCGGTCAGCCCCAGCATTTT
V: TRBV15
J: TRBJ1-5
size: few
D: NA

CDR3: CASSLAASGGDWSYEQYF
DNA: TGTGCCAGCAGCTTAGCGGCTAGCGGGGGTGATTGGTCCTACGAGCAGTACTTC
V: TRBV7-2
J: TRBJ2-7
size: few
D: TRBD2

CDR3: CAISGDPDQETQYF
DNA: TGTGCCATCAGTGGGGACCCGGATCAAGAGACCCAGTACTTC
V: TRBV10-3
J: TRBJ2-5
size: many
D: NA

CDR3: CASSLSQIALEKLFF
DNA: TGTGCCAGCAGTTTGTCCCAGATAGCACTTGAAAAACTGTTTTTT
V: TRBV28
J: TRBJ1-4
size: NA
D: NA

CDR3: CSARGWAHPGNSPLHF
DNA: TGCAGTGCTAGAGGCTGGGCCCACCCGGGAAATTCACCCCTCCACTTT
V: TRBV20-1
J: TRBJ1-6
size: NA
D: NA

CDR3: CASRRGRKTDFYGYTF
DNA: TGTGCCAGCAGGAGGGGTCGTAAGACAGACTTCTATGGCTACACCTTC
V: TRBV2
J: TRBJ1-2
size: many
D: NA

CDR3: CASSLGQGDTQYF
DNA: TGCGCCAGCAGCTTGGGACAGGGAGATACGCAGTATTTT
V: TRBV5-1
J: TRBJ2-3
size: few
D: TRBD1

CDR3: CASSLVPLDTEAFF
DNA: TGTGCCAGCAGTTTAGTTCCTTTGGACACTGAAGCTTTCTTT
V: TRBV27
J: TRBJ1-1
size: NA
D: NA

CDR3: CASAGLAGGSTDTQYF
DNA: TGTGCCAGCGCAGGACTAGCGGGGGGGTCTACAGATACGCAGTATTTT
V: TRBV19
J: TRBJ2-3
size: NA
D: TRBD2

CDR3: CASSSPSTLTNSGQQYEQYF
DNA: TGTGCCAGCAGCTCCCCATCAACGCTCACTAATTCGGGACAGCAATACGAGCAGTACTTC
V: TRBV7-2
J: TRBJ2-7
size: many
D: TRBD1

CDR3: CASSQDRITLAGAYEQYF
DNA: TGCGCCAGCAGCCAAGATCGCATTACGCTAGCGGGGGCCTACGAGCAGTACTTC
V: TRBV4-3
J: TRBJ2-7
size: NA
D: TRBD2

CDR3: CASSQGTTNEQFF
DNA: TGTGCCAGCAGCCAAGGGACAACAAATGAGCAGTTCTTC
V: TRBV5-5
J: TRBJ2-1
size: many
D: NA

CDR3: CSAQGSVTSGSNQPQHF
DNA: TGCAGTGCCCAAGGGAGTGTTACCAGCGGTAGCAATCAGCCCCAGCATTTT
V: TRBV20-1
J: TRBJ1-5
size: few
D: NA

CDR3: CASRPPGGHGELFF
DNA: TGTGCCAGCAGACCGCCGGGGGGCCACGGGGAGCTGTTTTTT
V: TRBV7-9
J: TRBJ2-2
size: NA
D: NA

CDR3: CASSSYWGTGELFF
DNA: TGTGCCAGCAGCTCTTACTGGGGCACCGGGGAGCTGTTTTTT
V: TRBV7-6
J: TRBJ2-2
size: NA
D: NA

CDR3: CASTLLPGQGRTGELFF
DNA: TGTGCCAGTACACTTCTACCGGGACAGGGGCGCACCGGGGAGCTGTTTTTT
V: TRBV19
J: TRBJ2-2
size: NA
D: TRBD1

CDR3: CASSQDLVSSYEQYF
DNA: TGCGCCAGCAGCCAAGATTTGGTCAGCTCCTACGAGCAGTACTTC
V: TRBV4-1
J: TRBJ2-7
size: NA
D: NA

CDR3: CASSLLTPQRGDQETQYF
DNA: TGTGCCAGCAGCTTACTCACCCCCCAGCGGGGGGACCAAGAGACCCAGTACTTC
V: TRBV7-9
J: TRBJ2-5
size: few
D: TRBD2

CDR3: CASSYTVTANSPLHF
DNA: TGTGCCAGCAGTTACACGGTCACGGCGAATTCACCCCTCCACTTT
V: TRBV6-2/TRBV6-3
J: TRBJ1-6
size: NA
D: NA

CDR3: CATSSRTENGVAKNIQYF
DNA: TGTGCCACCAGCAGCCGGACGGAAAATGGGGTAGCCAAAAACATTCAGTACTTC
V: TRBV15
J: TRBJ2-4
size: NA
D: NA

CDR3: CASTPILAGTDTQYF
DNA: TGTGCCAGCACTCCAATACTAGCAGGCACAGATACGCAGTATTTT
V: TRBV7-8
J: TRBJ2-3
size: many
D: NA

CDR3: CASSEATQLGTGFYEQYF
DNA: TGTGCCAGCAGTGAAGCCACACAACTAGGGACAGGGTTCTACGAGCAGTACTTC
V: TRBV6-1
J: TRBJ2-7
size: NA
D: TRBD1

CDR3: CASSQVFLTSFSALQPQHF
DNA: TGCGCCAGCAGCCAAGTCTTCCTGACCTCTTTCTCGGCGCTACAGCCCCAGCATTTT
V: TRBV4-1
J: TRBJ1-5
size: few
D: NA

CDR3: CASSEAAGQGASGHGIQYF
DNA: TGTGCCAGCAGTGAAGCCGCGGGACAGGGGGCTTCGGGTCATGGCATTCAGTACTTC
V: TRBV6-1
J: TRBJ2-4
size: few
D: TRBD1

CDR3: CASSQDSHDYEQYF
DNA: TGCGCCAGCAGCCAAGATTCGCACGACTACGAGCAGTACTTC
V: TRBV4-1
J: TRBJ2-7
size: few
D: NA

CDR3: CASSSGGRMLTYEQYF
DNA: TGTGCCAGCAGTTCCGGGGGACGGATGCTCACCTACGAGCAGTACTTC
V: TRBV6-6
J: TRBJ2-7
size: NA
D: NA

CDR3: CASSQSGGPHYEQYF
DNA: TGTGCCAGCAGCCAAAGCGGGGGCCCCCACTACGAGCAGTACTTC
V: TRBV7-3
J: TRBJ2-7
size: NA
D: TRBD2

CDR3: CSVALENYGYTF
DNA: TGCAGCGTTGCTCTTGAGAACTATGGCTACACCTTC
V: TRBV29-1
J: TRBJ1-2
size: many
D: NA

CDR3: CSVEGETSYTSTDTQYF
DNA: TGCAGCGTTGAAGGCGAGACTAGCTACACTAGCACAGATACGCAGTATTTT
V: TRBV29-1
J: TRBJ2-3
size: NA
D: TRBD2

CDR3: CATSSDRFDGSSYEQYF
DNA: TGTGCCACCAGCAGCGACCGTTTCGATGGAAGCTCCTACGAGCAGTACTTC
V: TRBV15
J: TRBJ2-7
size: once
D: NA

CDR3: CASSATGGPLPYEQYF
DNA: TGTGCCAGCAGCGCTACAGGGGGTCCACTACCATACGAGCAGTACTTC
V: TRBV11-2
J: TRBJ2-7
size: NA
D: TRBD1

CDR3: CSAKPLGRLYEQYF
DNA: TGCAGTGCCAAACCGTTGGGACGGCTCTACGAGCAGTACTTC
V: TRBV20-1
J: TRBJ2-7
size: NA
D: NA

CDR3: CASSQIIGGSVGNEQFF
DNA: TGCGCCAGCAGCCAAATAATAGGGGGGTCGGTGGGCAATGAGCAGTTCTTC
V: TRBV4-1
J: TRBJ2-1
size: many
D: NA

CDR3: CASSQEGTTGELFF
DNA: TGCGCCAGCAGCCAGGAGGGAACCACCGGGGAGCTGTTTTTT
V: TRBV4-1
J: TRBJ2-2
size: NA
D: NA

CDR3: CASSSNLGRNTEAFF
DNA: TGTGCCAGCAGTTCCAATCTCGGGAGGAACACTGAAGCTTTCTTT
V: TRBV27
J: TRBJ1-1
size: NA
D: NA

CDR3: CASSPQGRPSYEQYF
DNA: TGTGCCAGCAGCCCTCAGGGCCGACCCTCCTACGAGCAGTACTTC
V: TRBV7-9
J: TRBJ2-7
size: few
D: NA

CDR3: CSARGRNFPGLAGDEQYF
DNA: TGCAGTGCTCGAGGACGGAACTTTCCGGGACTAGCGGGAGACGAGCAGTACTTC
V: TRBV20-1
J: TRBJ2-7
size: NA
D: TRBD2

CDR3: CASSRDPASGSDIQYF
DNA: TGTGCCAGCAGCCGAGATCCGGCTAGCGGGTCGGACATTCAGTACTTC
V: TRBV4-1
J: TRBJ2-4
size: NA
D: TRBD2

CDR3: CSANSGQVSTYEQYF
DNA: TGCAGTGCCAATTCAGGGCAGGTGTCAACCTACGAGCAGTACTTC
V: TRBV20-1
J: TRBJ2-7
size: NA
D: NA